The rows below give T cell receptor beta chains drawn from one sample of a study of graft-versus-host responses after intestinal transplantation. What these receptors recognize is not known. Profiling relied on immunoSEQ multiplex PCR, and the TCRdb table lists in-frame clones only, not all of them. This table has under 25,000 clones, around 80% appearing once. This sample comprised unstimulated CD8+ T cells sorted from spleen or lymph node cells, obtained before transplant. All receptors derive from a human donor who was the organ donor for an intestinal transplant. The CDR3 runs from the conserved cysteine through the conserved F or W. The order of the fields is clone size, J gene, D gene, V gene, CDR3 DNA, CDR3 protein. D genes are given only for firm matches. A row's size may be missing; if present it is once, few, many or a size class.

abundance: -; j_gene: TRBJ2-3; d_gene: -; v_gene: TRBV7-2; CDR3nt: TGTGCCAGCAGCTTGTTGGTCGTAGATACGCAGTATTTT; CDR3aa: CASSLLVVDTQYF
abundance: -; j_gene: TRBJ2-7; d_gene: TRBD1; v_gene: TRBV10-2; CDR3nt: TGCGCCAGCAGTGAGTTAGAGGGACAGGGGGCGGACGAGCAGTACTTC; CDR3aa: CASSELEGQGADEQYF
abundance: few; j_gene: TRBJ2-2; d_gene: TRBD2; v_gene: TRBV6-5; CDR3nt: TGTGCCAGCAGTAGACTAGCGGATTACACCGGGGAGCTGTTTTTT; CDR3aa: CASSRLADYTGELFF
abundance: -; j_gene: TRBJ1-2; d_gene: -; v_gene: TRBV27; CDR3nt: TGTGCCAGCAGTTTGGAGGGTTCCTATGGCTACACCTTC; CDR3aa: CASSLEGSYGYTF
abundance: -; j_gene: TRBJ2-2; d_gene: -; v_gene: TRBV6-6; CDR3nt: TGTGCCAGCAGAGCCGGCTCTAGCCCAACCGGGGAGCTGTTTTTT; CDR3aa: CASRAGSSPTGELFF
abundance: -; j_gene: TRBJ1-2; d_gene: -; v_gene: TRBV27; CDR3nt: TGTGCCAGCAGTTTTGGAATGGGGAGAGGCTACACCTTC; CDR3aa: CASSFGMGRGYTF
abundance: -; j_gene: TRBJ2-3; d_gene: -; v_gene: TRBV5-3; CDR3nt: TGTGCCAGAAGCTTGGCCCCGGCCCCGGTCACAGATACGCAGTATTTT; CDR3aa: CARSLAPAPVTDTQYF
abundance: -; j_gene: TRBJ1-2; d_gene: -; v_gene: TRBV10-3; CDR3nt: TGTGCCATCAGTGACAACTATGGCTACACCTTC; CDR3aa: CAISDNYGYTF
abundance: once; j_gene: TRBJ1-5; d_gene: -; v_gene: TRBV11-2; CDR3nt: TGTGCCAGCAGCTTATGGAGCAATCAGCCCCAGCATTTT; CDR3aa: CASSLWSNQPQHF
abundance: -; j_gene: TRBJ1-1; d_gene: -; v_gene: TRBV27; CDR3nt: TGTGCCAGCAGTTTAGTAGGGGACACTGAAGCTTTCTTT; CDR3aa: CASSLVGDTEAFF
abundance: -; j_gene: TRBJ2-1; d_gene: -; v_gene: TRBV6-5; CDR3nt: TGTGCCAGCAGTGAAGAGGCAGCCTACAATGAGCAGTTCTTC; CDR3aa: CASSEEAAYNEQFF
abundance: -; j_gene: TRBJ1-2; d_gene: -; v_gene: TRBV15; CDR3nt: TGTGCCACCAGCAGTATACAGGGAGGGTATAGTGGCTACACCTTC; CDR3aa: CATSSIQGGYSGYTF
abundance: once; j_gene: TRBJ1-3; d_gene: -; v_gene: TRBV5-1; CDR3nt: TGCGCCAGCAGCTCAGGGACAACAACTGGAAACACCATATATTTT; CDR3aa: CASSSGTTTGNTIYF
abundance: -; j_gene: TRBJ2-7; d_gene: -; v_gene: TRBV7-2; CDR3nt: TGTGCCAGCAGCTTAGTTTCGGGCTCCTACGAGCAGTACTTC; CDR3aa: CASSLVSGSYEQYF
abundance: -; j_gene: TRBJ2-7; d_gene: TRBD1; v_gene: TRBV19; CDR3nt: TGTGCCAGTACCTTCGGACAGGGGACCTACGAGCAGTACTTC; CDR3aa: CASTFGQGTYEQYF
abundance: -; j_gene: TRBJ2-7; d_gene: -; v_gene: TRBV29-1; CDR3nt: TGCAGCGTTGGGGGCCCAGGGTCCTACCGATCCGGGGCGGGTTCCTACGAACAGTACTTC; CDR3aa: CSVGGPGSYRSGAGSYEQYF
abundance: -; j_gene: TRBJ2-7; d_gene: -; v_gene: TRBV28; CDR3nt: TGTGCCAGCAGTTGGAGGGGGGACCTTAGCTCCTACGAGCAGTACTTC; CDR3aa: CASSWRGDLSSYEQYF
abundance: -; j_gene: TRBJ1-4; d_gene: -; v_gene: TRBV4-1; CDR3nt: TGCGCCAGCAGCCAAGATAAGGGAGGCGCAACTAATGAAAAACTGTTTTTT; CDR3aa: CASSQDKGGATNEKLFF
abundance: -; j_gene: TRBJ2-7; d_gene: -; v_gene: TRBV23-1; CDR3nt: TGCGCCAGCAGTCAATCAGGGTACGAGCAGTACTTC; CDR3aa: CASSQSGYEQYF
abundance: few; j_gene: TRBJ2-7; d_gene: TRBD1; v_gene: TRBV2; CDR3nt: TGTGCCAGCAGTGACCAGACAGGGCGCTACGAGCAGTACTTC; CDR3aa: CASSDQTGRYEQYF
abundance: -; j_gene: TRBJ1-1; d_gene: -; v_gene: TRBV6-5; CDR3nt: TGTGCCAGCAGTTACTCGGAGAACACTGAAGCTTTCTTT; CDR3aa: CASSYSENTEAFF
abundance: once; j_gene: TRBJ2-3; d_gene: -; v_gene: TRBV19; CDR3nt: TGTGCCAGTAGTGTGGCTGAGAGCACAGATACGCAGTATTTT; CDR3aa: CASSVAESTDTQYF
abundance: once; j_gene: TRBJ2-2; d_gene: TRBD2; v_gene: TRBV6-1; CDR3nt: TGTGCCAGCAGTGAAAAAGTAGCGGGGGGCTATAACACCGGGGAGCTGTTTTTT; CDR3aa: CASSEKVAGGYNTGELFF
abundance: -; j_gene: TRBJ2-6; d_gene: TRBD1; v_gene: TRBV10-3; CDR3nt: TGTGCCATCAGTGAGTCGGACAGGGGCCCGTCACCTGGGGCCAACGTCCTGACTTTC; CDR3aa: CAISESDRGPSPGANVLTF
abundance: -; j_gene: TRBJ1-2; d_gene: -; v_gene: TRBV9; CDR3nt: TGTGCCAGCAGCAGCCGACAGTCAGATGGCTACACCTTC; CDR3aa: CASSSRQSDGYTF
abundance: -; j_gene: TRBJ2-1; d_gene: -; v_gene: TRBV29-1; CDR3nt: TGCAGCGTTGAGCCAGGGGATGACCGGAATGAGCAGTTCTTC; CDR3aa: CSVEPGDDRNEQFF
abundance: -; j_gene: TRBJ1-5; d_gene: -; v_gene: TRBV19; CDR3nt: TGTGCCAGTGAAGGAGGGGGGAATCAGCCCCAGCATTTT; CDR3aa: CASEGGGNQPQHF
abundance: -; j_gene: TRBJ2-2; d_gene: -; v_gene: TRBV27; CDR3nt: TGTGCCAGCAGTTTATCAGGGGGGGTAGGGGGCCCCGTCGGGGAGCTGTTTTTT; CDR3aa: CASSLSGGVGGPVGELFF
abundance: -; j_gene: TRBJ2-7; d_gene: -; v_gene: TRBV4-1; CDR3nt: TGCGCCAGCAGCCAAGAGGGGAGTCTGAGTCGATACGAGCAGTACTTC; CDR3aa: CASSQEGSLSRYEQYF
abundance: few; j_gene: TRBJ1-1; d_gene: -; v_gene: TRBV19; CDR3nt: TGTGCCAGTAGTTTGGGACACTACACTGAAGCTTTCTTT; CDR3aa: CASSLGHYTEAFF
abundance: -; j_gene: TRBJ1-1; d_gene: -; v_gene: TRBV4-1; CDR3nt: TGCGCCACCGAACTTCGACACGGCACTGAAGCTTTCTTT; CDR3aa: CATELRHGTEAFF
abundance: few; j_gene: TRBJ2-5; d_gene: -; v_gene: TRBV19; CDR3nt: TGTGCCAGTAGTACCTTAGCTACGGGAGCTGGAGAGACCCAGTACTTC; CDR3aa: CASSTLATGAGETQYF
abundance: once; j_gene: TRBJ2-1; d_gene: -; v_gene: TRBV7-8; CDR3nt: TGTGCCAGCAGCTTAGTGTGGATAGAAGGACGGGGACATGAGCAGTTCTTC; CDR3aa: CASSLVWIEGRGHEQFF
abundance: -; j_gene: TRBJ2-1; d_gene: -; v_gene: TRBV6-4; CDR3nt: TGTGCCCTAACACTGGACGCACACAATGAGCAGTTCTTC; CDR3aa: CALTLDAHNEQFF
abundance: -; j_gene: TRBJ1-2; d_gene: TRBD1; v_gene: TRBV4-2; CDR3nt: TGTGCCAGCAGACCCCGGGACAGGGGGCCGGATGGCTACACCTTC; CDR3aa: CASRPRDRGPDGYTF
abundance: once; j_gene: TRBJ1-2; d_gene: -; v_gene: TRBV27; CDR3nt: TGTGCCAGCAGTTTATCGAGCGGAGCTCCTTACTATGGCTACACCTTC; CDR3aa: CASSLSSGAPYYGYTF